One and the same sample provided the 15 T cell receptor beta chains below, sequenced in a study of shared clonotypes between healthy human individuals (dated by TCRdb to 2018 to 2020). The library was made by the immunoSEQ multiplex PCR assay. TCRdb holds this immuneACCESS table with in-frame rearrangements only. Some clones are missing; in checked studies, unresolved V genes explain under half, and the rest has no known cause. Recorded for this sample are approximately 2.5 million clones; approximately 94% of them occurred a single time. Around 0.14% of the sample goes to the ten largest clones. Sequencing was carried out using naive CD4+ T cells sorted from blood. According to the study, the label for this sample's cell subset or site signals: CD45RA+ positively selected. These receptors came from a man aged 18 to 30 in good health.

This rearrangement joins TRBV7-2 to TRBJ2-1; 7 bases align to TRBD2. Trimming cost V 2 bases and J 3 bases; bases outside gene matches: 4. The CDR3 loop spans 15 amino acids. Germline-derived CDR1 and CDR2 are SGHTA and FQGNSA. The CDR3: CASSLSAGNYNEQFF. CDR3 coding DNA: TGTGCCAGCAGCTTATCAGCGGGGAACTACAATGAGCAGTTCTTC. The whole variable domain, filled in from reference TRBV7-2 and TRBJ2-1, reads GAGVSQSPSNKVTEKGKDVELRCDPISGHTALYWYRQSLGQGLEFLIYFQGNSAPDKSGLPSDRFSAERTGGSVSTLTIQRTQQEDSAVYLCASSLSAGNYNEQFFGPGTRLTVL.

The J gene is TRBJ2-7, the V gene TRBV7-9, with 11 positions matching TRBD2. In germline, CDR1 is SEHNR, CDR2 FQNEAQ (reference sequence). The ends lost 5 bases at V and 3 bases at J; junction bases unmatched: 3. The CDR3 spans 14 residues. The CDR3 DNA is TGTGCCAGCAGCGGTAGCGGGGGGGGCTACGAGCAGTACTTC. It yields the protein CASSGSGGGYEQYF.

The CDR3 spells CASSLSTGASIQYF. Here the CDR3 DNA reads TGTGCCAGCAGTTTATCAACGGGAGCGAGCATTCAGTACTTC. The V and J genes are TRBV27 and TRBJ2-4; D possibly corresponds to TRBD2 (6 bases). The germline gives CDR1 MNHEY, CDR2 SMNVEV (reference sequence). Between the trimmed V and J ends, which lost 0 bases and 9 bases, there was a span of 12 bases. The CDR3 loop spans 14 amino acids.

The rearrangement links TRBV5-1 to TRBJ2-7; D not resolved. V dropped 6 bases and J dropped 1 base, with 11 bases sitting between them. There are 13 residues in the CDR3. Germline loops: CDR1 SGHRS, CDR2 YFSETQ. CDR3 sequence reads: CASTKDSSYEQYF. The CDR3 coding sequence is TGCGCCAGCACCAAAGATAGTTCCTACGAGCAGTACTTC.

The V call is TRBV11-2, the J call TRBJ2-5, with D perhaps matching TRBD1 or TRBD2 (7 bases each). Trimming left V 6 bases short and J 3 bases short, with 23 bases between. CDR1 and CDR2 (germline): SGHAT, FQNNGV. This CDR3 has 17 amino acids. The CDR3 region has the DNA TGTGCCAGCAGTTTGAATGAGGGGGGGACAGTAAAAGAGACCCAGTACTTC. This gives the protein CASSLNEGGTVKETQYF.

This clone was recorded a few times. The rearrangement uses TRBV7-8 and TRBJ1-6; 9 nucleotides agree with TRBD1. V lost 0 bases and J lost 13; bases outside the gene matches: 7. CDR3 size: 15 residues. Germline V gene lookup returns CDR1 SGHVS and CDR2 FQNEAQ. The CDR3 DNA sequence: TGTGCCAGCAGCTTAGCCCCGGGACAGGGTAGTCCCCTCCACTTT. It codes for CASSLAPGQGSPLHF.

This chain links TRBV30 with TRBJ2-5; D assignment may be TRBD1 or TRBD2 (5 bases each). The ends were cut back, 0 bases at V and 7 bases at J, with 18 bases in the middle. Germline V gives CDR1 GTSNPN, CDR2 SVGIG (reference sequence). The CDR3 sequence is 15 residues long. The CDR3, as DNA: TGTGCCTGGAGTGTACCCAGGGAGAAGAGAATGACCCAGTACTTC. Translation: CAWSVPREKRMTQYF. Complete variable domain (other parts from reference TRBV30 and TRBJ2-5): SQTIHQWPATLVQPVGSPLSLECTVEGTSNPNLYWYRQAAGRGLQLLFYSVGIGQISSEVPQNLSASRPQDRQFILSSKKLLLSDSGFYLCAWSVPREKRMTQYFGPGTRLLVL.

V is TRBV19 and J is TRBJ1-2, with a tentative D call TRBD1 (6 bases). Germline values: CDR1 LNHDA, CDR2 SQIVND (reference sequence). V gave up 3 bases and J gave up 5 bases, with 16 bases separating them. The CDR3 length is 15 residues. The CDR3 here is CASSILGGAGYGYTF. DNA for the CDR3: TGTGCCAGTAGTATTCTGGGGGGCGCGGGGTATGGCTACACCTTC.

This chain connects TRBV6-6 to TRBJ1-2, with unresolved D. Looked up from germline, CDR1 is MNHNY and CDR2 is SVGAGI (reference sequence). The CDR3 is made up of 11 amino acids. V gave up 5 bases and J gave up 1 base, with 2 bases separating them. In nucleotides, the CDR3 is TGTGCCAGCAGTCTTAACTATGGCTACACCTTC. This translates into CASSLNYGYTF.

The chain uses TRBV14 and TRBJ2-1; tentative D call: TRBD1 (6 bases). Trimming cost V 0 bases and J 6 bases, with 18 bases left between them. Germline CDR1 and CDR2: SGHDN and FVKESK. The CDR3 has 17 residues. CDR3: CASSQDFGLGGSNEQFF. The DNA of the CDR3 is TGTGCCAGCAGCCAAGATTTCGGGTTAGGGGGTAGCAATGAGCAGTTCTTC.

The rearrangement joins TRBV23-1 to TRBJ1-5, with a weak D call TRBD1 (5 bases). TRBV23-1 is an ORF, with its function uncertain. This CDR3 region has 16 residues. Between the trimmed V and J ends, which lost 3 bases and 3 bases, there was a span of 15 bases. As DNA, the CDR3 is TGCGCCAGCAGTCAGGGGCAGGAGATACCCAATCAGCCCCAGCATTTT. This gives the protein CASSQGQEIPNQPQHF.

The CDR3 protein is CASSYDHSSGNTIYF. CDR3 sequence (DNA): TGTGCCAGCAGTTACGACCATTCGTCTGGAAACACCATATATTTT. This chain uses TRBV6-5 with TRBJ1-3, with no clear D. V was pared by 2 bases and J by 1 base, with 9 bases between. Germline CDR1 is MNHEY and CDR2 is SVGAGI. CDR3 length equals 15 residues.

The chain links TRBV30 to TRBJ1-2; 8 bases are a match to TRBD1. V dropped 3 bases and J dropped 4; count of bases not matched to a gene: 4. The CDR3 consists of 13 residues. Looked up from germline, CDR1 is GTSNPN and CDR2 is SVGIG (reference sequence). This CDR3 reads CAWSGQGLYGYTF. The DNA of the CDR3 is TGTGCCTGGAGCGGACAGGGACTCTATGGCTACACCTTC.

This rearrangement joins TRBV7-2 to TRBJ1-2; D is possibly TRBD1 (5 bases). In germline, CDR1 is SGHTA, CDR2 FQGNSA. Trimming pared 1 base from V and 6 bases from J, leaving 12 bases between. This CDR3 has 14 residues. CDR3 sequence reads: CASSLGRQGHGYTF. The CDR3 nucleotides read TGTGCCAGCAGCTTAGGTCGGCAGGGCCATGGCTACACCTTC. Using reference TRBV7-2 and TRBJ1-2 for the parts outside the CDR3, the full variable domain is GAGVSQSPSNKVTEKGKDVELRCDPISGHTALYWYRQSLGQGLEFLIYFQGNSAPDKSGLPSDRFSAERTGGSVSTLTIQRTQQEDSAVYLCASSLGRQGHGYTFGSGTRLTVV.

This chain uses TRBV4-1 with TRBJ2-5, with D unresolved. This CDR3 is 17 amino acids long. V was shortened by 2 bases and J by 2 bases, with 18 bases between the two germline ends. Germline assignment: CDR1 MGHRA and CDR2 YSYEKL. DNA for the CDR3: TGCGCCAGCAGCCAACAGCACCCTCTCCGACCTCAAGAGACCCAGTACTTC. Its protein product is CASSQQHPLRPQETQYF.